This record looks at one TCR beta chain sequence and its context. Antigen specificity is unknown. The data are from a study of Graves' ophthalmopathy and Graves' hyperthyroidism. Study conclusions and caveats: Blood also held most thyroid clonotypes expanded above 0.001 frequency. The study's model predicted ophthalmopathy progression at roughly 69% sensitivity and 72.22% specificity.

CDR3 regions of TCR beta were amplified from RNA transcripts. RT-PCR in the first round used HTBI primers; a second-round multiplex PCR followed. TCRdb itself ran the multiplex PCR reads through MiXCR, one entry per CDR3 protein. The sample has around 660,000 distinct CDR3 sequences, roughly 39% seen once. Ophthalmopathy cases showed moderate-to-severe activity, scoring CAS ≥3 and NOSPECS ≥4, with duration under 3 months. The CDR3 extends over 14 amino acids. Germline-derived CDR1 and CDR2 are SQVTM and ANQGSEA. V was clipped by 1 base and J by 5 bases; unmatched bases: 3. This chain links TRBV29-1 with TRBJ1-4; 8 bases fit TRBD1. The sequenced sample consisted of peripheral blood. The TCR comes from an adult man with Graves' ophthalmopathy. The CDR3 coding sequence is TGCAGCGTTGAAGTCCAGGGGGCAAATGAAAAACTGTTTTTT. Its protein product is CSVEVQGANEKLFF.